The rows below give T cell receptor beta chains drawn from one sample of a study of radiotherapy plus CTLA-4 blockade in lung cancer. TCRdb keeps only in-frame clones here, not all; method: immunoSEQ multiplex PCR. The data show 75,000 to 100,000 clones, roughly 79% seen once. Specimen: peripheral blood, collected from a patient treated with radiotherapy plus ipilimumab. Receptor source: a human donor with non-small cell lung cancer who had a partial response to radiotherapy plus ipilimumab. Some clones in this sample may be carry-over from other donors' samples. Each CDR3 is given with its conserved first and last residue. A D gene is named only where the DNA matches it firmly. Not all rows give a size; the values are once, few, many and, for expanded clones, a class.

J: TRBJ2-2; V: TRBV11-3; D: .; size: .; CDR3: CASSFRGNTGELFF
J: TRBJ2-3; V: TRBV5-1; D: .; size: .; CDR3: CASSDQGTDTQYF
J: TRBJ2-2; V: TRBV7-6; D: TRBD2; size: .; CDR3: CASSLGGLADTGELFF
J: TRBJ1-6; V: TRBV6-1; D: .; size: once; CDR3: CASSPGQLYNSPLHF
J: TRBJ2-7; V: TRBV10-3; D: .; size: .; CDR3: CAISDRFGDEQYF
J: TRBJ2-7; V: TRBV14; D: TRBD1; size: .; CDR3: CASRRAGTDEQYF
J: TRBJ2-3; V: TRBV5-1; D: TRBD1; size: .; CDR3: CASRLDRASTDTQYF
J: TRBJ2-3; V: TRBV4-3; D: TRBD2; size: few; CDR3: CASSQLAGSTDTQYF
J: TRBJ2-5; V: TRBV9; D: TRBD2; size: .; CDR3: CASSGGAGKTRETQYF
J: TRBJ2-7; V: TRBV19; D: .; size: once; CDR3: CASSMWRDSYEQYF
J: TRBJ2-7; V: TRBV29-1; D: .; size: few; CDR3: CSVEVLTGVSEQYF
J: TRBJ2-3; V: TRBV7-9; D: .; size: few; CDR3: CASSLGGGGTQYF
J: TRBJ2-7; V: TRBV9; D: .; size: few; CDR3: CASSVGQAPSYEQYF
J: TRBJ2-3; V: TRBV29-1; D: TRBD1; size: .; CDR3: CSAGTGRRVTDTQYF
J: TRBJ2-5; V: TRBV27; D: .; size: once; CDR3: CASSPIPEETQYF
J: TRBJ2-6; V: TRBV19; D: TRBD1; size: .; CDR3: CASSEIPGQGFGANVLTF
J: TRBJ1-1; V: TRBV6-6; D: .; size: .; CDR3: CASSFPPGQRSPEAFF
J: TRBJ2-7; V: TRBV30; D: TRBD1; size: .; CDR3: CAWSLQGATYEQYF
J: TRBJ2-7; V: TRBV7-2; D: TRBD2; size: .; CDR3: CASSSYTSGRGNEQYF
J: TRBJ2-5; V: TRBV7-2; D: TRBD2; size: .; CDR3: CASSLERLAGGLLETQYF
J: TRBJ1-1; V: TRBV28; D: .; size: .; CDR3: CASSLPGLAEAFF
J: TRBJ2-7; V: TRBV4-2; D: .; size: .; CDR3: CASSLEVRSSYEQYF